This TCR beta chain was identified during a study of a mutant IDH1 vaccine in newly diagnosed glioma. Stated time point: week 35, safety follow-up. In every dose of vaccine, 300 ug of mutant IDH1 20-mer peptide was given alongside topical imiquimod. The method was immunoSEQ multiplex PCR; TCRdb's version includes in-frame clones alone and lacks a portion of them. The top ten hold about 2% of the sample, which has roughly 69,000 clones, around 87% seen once. Of note for this clone: What it binds is not known.

The CDR3 contains 14 residues. V shed 3 bases and J 7 bases; nucleotides not matched to a gene: 6. The germline V gene encodes CDR1 MNHEY and CDR2 SMNVEV (reference sequence). This sequence was found in a man younger than 40 with glioma. The chain combines TRBV27 with TRBJ1-2; 9 bases line up with TRBD1. The sample consisted of PBMCs, taken from a glioma patient whose treatment included an IDH1 peptide vaccine. The CDR3 protein is CASSFRQGGAGYTF. The CDR3 DNA is TGTGCCAGCAGTTTCAGACAGGGGGGTGCTGGCTACACCTTC.